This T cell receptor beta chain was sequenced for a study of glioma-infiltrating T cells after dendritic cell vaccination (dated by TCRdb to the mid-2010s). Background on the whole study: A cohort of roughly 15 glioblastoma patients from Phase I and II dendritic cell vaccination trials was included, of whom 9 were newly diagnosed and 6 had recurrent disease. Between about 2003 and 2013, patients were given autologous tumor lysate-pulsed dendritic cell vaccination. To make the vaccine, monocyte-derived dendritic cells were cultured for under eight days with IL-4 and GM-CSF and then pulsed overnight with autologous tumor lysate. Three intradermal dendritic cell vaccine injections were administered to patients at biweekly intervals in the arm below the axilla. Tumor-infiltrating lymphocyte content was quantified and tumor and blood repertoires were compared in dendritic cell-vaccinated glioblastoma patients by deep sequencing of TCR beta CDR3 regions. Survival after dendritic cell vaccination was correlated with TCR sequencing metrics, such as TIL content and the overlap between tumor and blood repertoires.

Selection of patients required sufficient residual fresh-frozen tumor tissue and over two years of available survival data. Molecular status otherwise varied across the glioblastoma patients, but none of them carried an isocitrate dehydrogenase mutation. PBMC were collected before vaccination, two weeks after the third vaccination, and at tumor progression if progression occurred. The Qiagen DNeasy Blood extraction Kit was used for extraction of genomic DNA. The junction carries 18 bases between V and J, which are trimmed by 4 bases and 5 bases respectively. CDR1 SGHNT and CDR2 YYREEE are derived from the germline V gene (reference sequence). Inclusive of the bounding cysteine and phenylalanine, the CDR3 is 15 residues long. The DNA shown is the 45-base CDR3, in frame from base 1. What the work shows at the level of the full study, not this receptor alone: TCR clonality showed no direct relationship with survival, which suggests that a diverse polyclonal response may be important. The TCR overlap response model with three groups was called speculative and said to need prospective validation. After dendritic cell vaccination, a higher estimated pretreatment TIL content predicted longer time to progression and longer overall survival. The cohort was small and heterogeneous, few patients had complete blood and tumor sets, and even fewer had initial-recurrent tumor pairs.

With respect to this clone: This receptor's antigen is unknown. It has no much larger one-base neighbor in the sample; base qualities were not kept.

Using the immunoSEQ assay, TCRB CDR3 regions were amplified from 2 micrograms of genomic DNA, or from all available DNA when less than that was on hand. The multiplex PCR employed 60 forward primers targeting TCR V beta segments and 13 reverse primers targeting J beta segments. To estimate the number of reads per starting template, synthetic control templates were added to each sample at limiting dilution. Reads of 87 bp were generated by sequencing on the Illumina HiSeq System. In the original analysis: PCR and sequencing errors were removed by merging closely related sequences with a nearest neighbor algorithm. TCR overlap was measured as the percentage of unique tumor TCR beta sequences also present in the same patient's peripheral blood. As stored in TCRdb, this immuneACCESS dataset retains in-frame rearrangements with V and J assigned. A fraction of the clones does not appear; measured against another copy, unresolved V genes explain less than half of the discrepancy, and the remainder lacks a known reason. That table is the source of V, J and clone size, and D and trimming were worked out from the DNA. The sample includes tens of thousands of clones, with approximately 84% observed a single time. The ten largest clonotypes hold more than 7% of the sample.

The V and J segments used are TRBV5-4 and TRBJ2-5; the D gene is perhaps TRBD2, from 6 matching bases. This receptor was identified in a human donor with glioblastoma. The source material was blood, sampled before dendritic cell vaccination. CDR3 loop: CASSLRLAAGETQYF. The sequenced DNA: TGTGCCAGCAGCCTCAGGCTGGCGGCGGGGGAGACCCAGTACTTC.